This T cell receptor (beta chain) originates from a study of CXCR3-negative and CXCR3-positive naive CD8 T cells. Whole-study results and caveats: From TRB CDR3 properties, TCR strength was inferred; surface CD5 did not differ between naive subsets. Naive CXCR3-positive cells had TRB CDR3s more hydrophobic than those of CXCR3-negative naive cells. Memory CD8+ cells showed much lower diversity, while both naive subsets displayed comparably high diversity.

About this clonotype: The antigen is undetermined.

5' RACE that incorporated UMI labels was used to prepare the TRB cDNA libraries. From its re-call of the 5' RACE reads, TCRdb lists each CDR3 protein once, without DNA. The data include about 98,000 distinct CDR3 sequences; the top ten clones carry roughly 1.1%. At around 300,000 cells each, triplicate sorts were carried out for each CD8+ T cell subset. Phenotypically, naive CD8+ T cells corresponded to CD45RO-CCR7+CD27+CD95-. What was sequenced was naive CXCR3+ CD8+ T cells from blood. The sample's subset: CD45RO-CCR7+CD27+CD95- naive CD8+ T cells expressing CXCR3 (TNR3+). The origin of this receptor is a human donor in good health. Some clones in this sample may be carry-over from other donors' samples.

The CDR3 protein is CASSRPTGFNTEAFF. The V and J genes are TRBV6-2 or TRBV6-3 and TRBJ1-1; the D call of TRBD1 rests on TCRdb alone, since no DNA is present to check it. This CDR3 spans 15 amino acids. Germline V lookup: CDR1 MNHEY, CDR2 SVGEGT.